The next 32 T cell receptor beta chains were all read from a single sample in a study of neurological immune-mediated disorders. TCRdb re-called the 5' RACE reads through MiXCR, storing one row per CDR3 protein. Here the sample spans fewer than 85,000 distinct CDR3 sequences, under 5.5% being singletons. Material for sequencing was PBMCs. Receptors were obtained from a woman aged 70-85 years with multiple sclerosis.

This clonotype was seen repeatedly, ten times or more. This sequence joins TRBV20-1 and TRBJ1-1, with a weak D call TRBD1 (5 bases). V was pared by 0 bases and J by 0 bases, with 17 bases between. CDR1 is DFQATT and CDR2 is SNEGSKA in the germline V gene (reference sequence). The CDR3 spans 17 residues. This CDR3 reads CSARDWGGEGLNTEAFF. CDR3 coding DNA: TGCAGTGCTAGAGATTGGGGCGGGGAGGGCCTGAACACTGAAGCTTTCTTT.

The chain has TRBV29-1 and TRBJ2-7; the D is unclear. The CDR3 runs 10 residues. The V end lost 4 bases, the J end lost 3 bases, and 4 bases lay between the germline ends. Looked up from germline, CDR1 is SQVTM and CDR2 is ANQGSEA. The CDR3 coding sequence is TGCAGCGTTGCTGACTACGAGCAGTACTTC. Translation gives CSVADYEQYF.

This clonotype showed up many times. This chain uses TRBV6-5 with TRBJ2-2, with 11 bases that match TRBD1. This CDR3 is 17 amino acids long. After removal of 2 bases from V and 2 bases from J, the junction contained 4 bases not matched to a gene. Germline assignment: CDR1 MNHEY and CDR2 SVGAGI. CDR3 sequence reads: CASSYEGTGGNTGELFF. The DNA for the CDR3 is TGTGCCAGCAGTTACGAAGGGACAGGGGGTAACACCGGGGAGCTGTTTTTT.

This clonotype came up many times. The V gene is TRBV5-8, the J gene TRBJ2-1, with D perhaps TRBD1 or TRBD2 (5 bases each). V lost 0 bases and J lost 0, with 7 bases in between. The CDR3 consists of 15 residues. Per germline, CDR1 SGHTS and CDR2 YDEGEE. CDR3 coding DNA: TGTGCCAGCAGCTTGGCAGGGAGCTCCTACAATGAGCAGTTCTTC. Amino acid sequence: CASSLAGSSYNEQFF.

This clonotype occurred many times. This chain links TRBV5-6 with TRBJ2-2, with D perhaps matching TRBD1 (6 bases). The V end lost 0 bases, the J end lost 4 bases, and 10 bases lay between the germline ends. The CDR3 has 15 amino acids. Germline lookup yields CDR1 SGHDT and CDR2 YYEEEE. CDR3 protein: CASSLVGAGTGELFF. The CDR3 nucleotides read TGTGCCAGCAGCTTGGTGGGGGCGGGCACCGGGGAGCTGTTTTTT.

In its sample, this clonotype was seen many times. The CDR3 sequence is CASSLAGTAEAFF. CDR3 nucleotide sequence: TGTGCCAGCAGCTTAGCCGGGACAGCTGAAGCTTTCTTT. The chain has TRBV11-2 and TRBJ1-1, with 7 bases matching TRBD1. CDR1 and CDR2 from the germline V gene are SGHAT and FQNNGV. The V gene end was trimmed by 1 base and the J gene end by 6 bases; junction bases not matched to a gene: 2. This CDR3 is built from 13 residues.

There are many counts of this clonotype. CDR3 nucleotides: TGTGCCAGCAAGGAGGTACAGAGCAATCAGCCCCAGCATTTT. This sequence encodes CASKEVQSNQPQHF. V and J are TRBV6-2 or TRBV6-3 and TRBJ1-5; unclear D gene. V lost 7 bases and J 1 base, leaving 11 bases between the germline ends. The V gene's germline CDR1 is MNHEY and CDR2 SVGEGT. This CDR3 comprises 14 residues.

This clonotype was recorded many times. CDR3 nucleotides: TGTGCCAGTGGAACCACTTGGGGAATAGAGCAGTTCTTC. Translated, it gives CASGTTWGIEQFF. The chain combines TRBV7-2 with TRBJ2-1; D is unclear. The germline V gene has CDR1 SGHTA and CDR2 FQGNSA. The CDR3 runs to 13 residues. The germline V and J ends were trimmed by 9 bases and 10 bases, with 19 bases remaining between them.

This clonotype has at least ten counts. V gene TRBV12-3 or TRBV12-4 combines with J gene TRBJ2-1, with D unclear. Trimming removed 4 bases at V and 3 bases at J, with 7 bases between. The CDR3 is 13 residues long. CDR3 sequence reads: CASSSADYNEQFF. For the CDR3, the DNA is TGTGCCAGCAGTTCGGCGGACTACAATGAGCAGTTCTTC.

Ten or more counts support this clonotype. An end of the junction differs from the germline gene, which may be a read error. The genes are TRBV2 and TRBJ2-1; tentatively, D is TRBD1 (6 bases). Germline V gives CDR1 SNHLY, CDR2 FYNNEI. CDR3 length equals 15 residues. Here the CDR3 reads CASQTGQTSSNEQFF. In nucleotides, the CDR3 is TGTGCCAGCCAGACTGGACAGACCTCCTCCAATGAGCAGTTCTTC.

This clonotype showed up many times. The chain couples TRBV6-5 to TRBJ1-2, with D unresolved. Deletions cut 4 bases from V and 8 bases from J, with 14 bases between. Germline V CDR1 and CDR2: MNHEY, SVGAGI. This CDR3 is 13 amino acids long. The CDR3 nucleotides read TGTGCCAGCAGTTGGGGTGACGCTGGGGGCTACACCTTC. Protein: CASSWGDAGGYTF.

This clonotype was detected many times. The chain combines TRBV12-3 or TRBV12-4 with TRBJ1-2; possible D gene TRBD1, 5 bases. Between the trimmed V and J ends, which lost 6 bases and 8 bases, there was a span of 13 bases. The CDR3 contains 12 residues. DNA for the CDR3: TGTGCCAGCAGAGACAGTTTTATGGGCTACACCTTC. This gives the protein CASRDSFMGYTF.

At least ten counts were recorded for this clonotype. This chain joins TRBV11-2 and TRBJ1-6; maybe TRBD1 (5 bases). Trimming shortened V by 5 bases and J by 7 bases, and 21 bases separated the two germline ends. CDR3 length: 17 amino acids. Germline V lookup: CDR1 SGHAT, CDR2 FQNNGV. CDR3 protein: CASSTGQSRGRNSPLHF. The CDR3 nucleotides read TGTGCCAGCAGCACAGGCCAGAGCCGCGGCAGAAATTCACCCCTCCACTTT.

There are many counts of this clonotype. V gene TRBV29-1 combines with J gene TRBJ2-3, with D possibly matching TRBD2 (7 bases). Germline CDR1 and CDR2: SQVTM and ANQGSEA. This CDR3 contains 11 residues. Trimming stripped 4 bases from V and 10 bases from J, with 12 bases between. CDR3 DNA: TGCAGCGTTGTGAGGGGGGGTTCGCAGTATTTT. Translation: CSVVRGGSQYF.

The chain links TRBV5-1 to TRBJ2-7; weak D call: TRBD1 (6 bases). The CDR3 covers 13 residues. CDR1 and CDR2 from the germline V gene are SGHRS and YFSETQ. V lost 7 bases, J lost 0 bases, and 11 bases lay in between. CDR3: CASAGQFSYEQYF. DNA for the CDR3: TGCGCCAGCGCCGGACAGTTCTCCTACGAGCAGTACTTC. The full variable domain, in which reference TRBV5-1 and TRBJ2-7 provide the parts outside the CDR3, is KAGVTQTPRYLIKTRGQQVTLSCSPISGHRSVSWYQQTPGQGLQFLFEYFSETQRNKGNFPGRFSGRQFSNSRSEMNVSTLELGDSALYLCASAGQFSYEQYFGPGTRLTVT.

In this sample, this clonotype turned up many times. The CDR3 protein is CASSLFGLAGGGELFF. In nucleotides, the CDR3 is TGTGCCAGCAGTTTATTCGGCCTAGCGGGCGGCGGGGAGCTGTTTTTT. The chain combines TRBV27 with TRBJ2-2, with 8 bases that match TRBD2. With 1 base clipped from V and 7 bases from J, the junction kept 8 bases outside the gene matches. The CDR3 has 16 amino acids. Germline loops: CDR1 MNHEY, CDR2 SMNVEV (reference sequence).

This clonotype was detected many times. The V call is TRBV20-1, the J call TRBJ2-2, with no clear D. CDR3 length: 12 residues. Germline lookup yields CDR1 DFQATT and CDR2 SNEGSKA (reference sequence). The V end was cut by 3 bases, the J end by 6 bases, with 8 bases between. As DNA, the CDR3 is TGCAGTGCTAGTGGGGTCCCCGGGGAGCTGTTTTTT. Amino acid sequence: CSASGVPGELFF.

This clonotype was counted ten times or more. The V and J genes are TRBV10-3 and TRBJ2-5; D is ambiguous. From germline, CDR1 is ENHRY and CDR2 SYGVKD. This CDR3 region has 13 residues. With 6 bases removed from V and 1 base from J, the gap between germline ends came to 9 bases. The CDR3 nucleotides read TGTGCCATCAGCCCGGACGGCCAAGAGACCCAGTACTTC. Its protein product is CAISPDGQETQYF.

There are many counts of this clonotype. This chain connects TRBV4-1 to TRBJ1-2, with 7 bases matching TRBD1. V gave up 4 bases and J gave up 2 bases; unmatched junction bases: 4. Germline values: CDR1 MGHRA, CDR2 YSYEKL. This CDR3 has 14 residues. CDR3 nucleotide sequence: TGCGCCAGCAGCCGGCCGGACAGGAACTATGGCTACACCTTC. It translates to CASSRPDRNYGYTF.

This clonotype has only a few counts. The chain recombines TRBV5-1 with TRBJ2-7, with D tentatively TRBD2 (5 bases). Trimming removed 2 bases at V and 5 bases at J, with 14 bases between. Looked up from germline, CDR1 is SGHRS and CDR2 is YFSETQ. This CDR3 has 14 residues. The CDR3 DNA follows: TGCGCCAGCAGCTTTACTTTCGGGATGGACGAGCAGTACTTC. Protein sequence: CASSFTFGMDEQYF.

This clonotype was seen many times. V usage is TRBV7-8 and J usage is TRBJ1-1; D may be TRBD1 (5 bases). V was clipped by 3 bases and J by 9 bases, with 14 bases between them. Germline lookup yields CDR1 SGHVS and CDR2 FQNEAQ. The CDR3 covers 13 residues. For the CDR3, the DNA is TGTGCCAGCAGCTTGGCGGGGGGTTCAAAAGCTTTCTTT. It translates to CASSLAGGSKAFF.

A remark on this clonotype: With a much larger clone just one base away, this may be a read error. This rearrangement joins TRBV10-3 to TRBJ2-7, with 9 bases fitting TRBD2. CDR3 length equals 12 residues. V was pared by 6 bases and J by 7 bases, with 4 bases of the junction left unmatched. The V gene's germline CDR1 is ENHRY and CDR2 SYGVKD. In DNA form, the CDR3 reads TGTGCCATCAGCCTTAGCGGGAGAGAGCAGTACTTC. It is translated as CAISLSGREQYF.

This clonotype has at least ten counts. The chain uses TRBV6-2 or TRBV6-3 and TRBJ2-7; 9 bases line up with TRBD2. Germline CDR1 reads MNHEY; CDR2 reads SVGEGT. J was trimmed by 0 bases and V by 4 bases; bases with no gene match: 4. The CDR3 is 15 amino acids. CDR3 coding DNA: TGTGCCAGCAGTTCCCAGCGGGAGGCCTCCTACGAGCAGTACTTC. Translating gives CASSSQREASYEQYF.

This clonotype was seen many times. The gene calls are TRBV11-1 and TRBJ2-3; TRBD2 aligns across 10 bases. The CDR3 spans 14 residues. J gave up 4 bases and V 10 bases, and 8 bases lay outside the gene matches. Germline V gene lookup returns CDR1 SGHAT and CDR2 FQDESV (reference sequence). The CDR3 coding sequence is TGTGCCACCGAGCCTAGCGGGAGACCAGATACGCAGTATTTT. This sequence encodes CATEPSGRPDTQYF.

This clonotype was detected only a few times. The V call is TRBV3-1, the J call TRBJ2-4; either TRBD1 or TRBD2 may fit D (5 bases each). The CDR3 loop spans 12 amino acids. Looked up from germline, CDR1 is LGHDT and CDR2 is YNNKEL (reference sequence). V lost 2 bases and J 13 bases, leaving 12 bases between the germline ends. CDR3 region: CASSQTGAPQYF. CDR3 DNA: TGTGCCAGCAGCCAAACCGGGGCACCACAGTACTTC.

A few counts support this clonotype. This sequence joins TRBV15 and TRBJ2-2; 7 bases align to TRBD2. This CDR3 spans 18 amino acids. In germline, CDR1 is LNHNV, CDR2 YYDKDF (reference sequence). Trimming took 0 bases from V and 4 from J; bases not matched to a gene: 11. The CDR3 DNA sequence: TGTGCCACCAGCAGAGATAGCGCGCGGGCGGGAGCCACCGGGGAGCTGTTTTTT. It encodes CATSRDSARAGATGELFF.

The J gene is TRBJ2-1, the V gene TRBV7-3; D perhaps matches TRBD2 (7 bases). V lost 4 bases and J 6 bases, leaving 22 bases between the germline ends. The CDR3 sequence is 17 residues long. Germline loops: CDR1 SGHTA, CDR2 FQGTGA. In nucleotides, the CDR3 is TGTGCCAGCAGCTCGAGGGGGACTAAAGAGGTGGGCAATGAGCAGTTCTTC. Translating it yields CASSSRGTKEVGNEQFF.

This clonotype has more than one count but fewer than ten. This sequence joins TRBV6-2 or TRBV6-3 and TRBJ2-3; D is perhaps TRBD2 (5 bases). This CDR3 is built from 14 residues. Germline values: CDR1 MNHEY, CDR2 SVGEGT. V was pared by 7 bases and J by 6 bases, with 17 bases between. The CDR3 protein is CASIPSRGIDTQYF. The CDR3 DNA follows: TGTGCCAGCATCCCTTCCCGGGGTATTGATACGCAGTATTTT.

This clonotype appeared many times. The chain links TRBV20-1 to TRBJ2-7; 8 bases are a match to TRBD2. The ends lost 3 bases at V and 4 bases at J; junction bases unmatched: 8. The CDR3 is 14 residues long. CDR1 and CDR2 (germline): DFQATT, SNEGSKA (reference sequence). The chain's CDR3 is CSARSGSTLYEQYF. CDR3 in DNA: TGCAGTGCTAGGAGCGGGAGTACCCTTTACGAGCAGTACTTC.

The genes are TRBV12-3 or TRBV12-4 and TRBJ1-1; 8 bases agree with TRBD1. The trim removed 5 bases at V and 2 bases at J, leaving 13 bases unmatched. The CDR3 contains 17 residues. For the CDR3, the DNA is TGTGCCAGCAGTCCTAGATCTCGGGGACAGGAAAACACTGAAGCTTTCTTT. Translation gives CASSPRSRGQENTEAFF.

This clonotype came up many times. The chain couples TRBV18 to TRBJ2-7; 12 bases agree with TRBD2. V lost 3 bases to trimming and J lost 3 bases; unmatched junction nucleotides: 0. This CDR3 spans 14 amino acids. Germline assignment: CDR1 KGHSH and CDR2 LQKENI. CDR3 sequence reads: CASSPGLAGYEQYF. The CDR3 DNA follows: TGTGCCAGCTCACCGGGACTAGCGGGCTACGAGCAGTACTTC.

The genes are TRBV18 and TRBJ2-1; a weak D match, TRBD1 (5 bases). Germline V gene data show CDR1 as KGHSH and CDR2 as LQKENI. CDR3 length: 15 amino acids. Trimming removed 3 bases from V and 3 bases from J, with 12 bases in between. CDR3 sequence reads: CASSPQGENYNEQFF. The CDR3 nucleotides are TGTGCCAGCTCACCGCAAGGGGAAAACTACAATGAGCAGTTCTTC.